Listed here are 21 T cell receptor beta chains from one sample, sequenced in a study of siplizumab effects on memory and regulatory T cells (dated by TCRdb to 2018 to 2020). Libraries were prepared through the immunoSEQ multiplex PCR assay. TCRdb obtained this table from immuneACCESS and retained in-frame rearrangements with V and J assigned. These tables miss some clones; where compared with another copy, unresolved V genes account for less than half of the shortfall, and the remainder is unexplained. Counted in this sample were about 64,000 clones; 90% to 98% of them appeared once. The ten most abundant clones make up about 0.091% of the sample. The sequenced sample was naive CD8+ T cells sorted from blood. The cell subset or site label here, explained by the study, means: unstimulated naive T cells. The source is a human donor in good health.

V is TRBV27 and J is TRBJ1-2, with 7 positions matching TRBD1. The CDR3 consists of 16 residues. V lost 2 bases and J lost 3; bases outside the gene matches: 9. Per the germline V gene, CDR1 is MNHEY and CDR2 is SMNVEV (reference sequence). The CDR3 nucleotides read TGTGCCAGCAGTTTAAGAGAGGGGGCGGCTTACTATGGCTACACCTTC. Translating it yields CASSLREGAAYYGYTF.

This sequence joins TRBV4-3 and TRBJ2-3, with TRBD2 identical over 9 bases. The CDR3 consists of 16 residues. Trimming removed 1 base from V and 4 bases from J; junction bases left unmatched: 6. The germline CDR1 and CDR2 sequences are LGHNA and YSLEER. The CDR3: CASSQVGRGGPDTQYF. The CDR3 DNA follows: TGCGCCAGCAGCCAAGTTGGGCGGGGGGGCCCAGATACGCAGTATTTT.

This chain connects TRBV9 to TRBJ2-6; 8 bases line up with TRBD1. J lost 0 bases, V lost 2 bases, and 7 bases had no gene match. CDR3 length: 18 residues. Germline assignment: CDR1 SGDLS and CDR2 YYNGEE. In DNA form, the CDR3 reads TGTGCCAGCAGCGTTCCGACAGGGGAATTCTCTGGGGCCAACGTCCTGACTTTC. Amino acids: CASSVPTGEFSGANVLTF.

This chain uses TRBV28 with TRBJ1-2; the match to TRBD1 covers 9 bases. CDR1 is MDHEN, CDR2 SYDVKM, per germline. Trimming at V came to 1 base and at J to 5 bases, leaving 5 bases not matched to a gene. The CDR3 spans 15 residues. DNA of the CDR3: TGTGCCAGCAGTTTATCGGGACAGGGTCATTATGGCTACACCTTC. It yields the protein CASSLSGQGHYGYTF.

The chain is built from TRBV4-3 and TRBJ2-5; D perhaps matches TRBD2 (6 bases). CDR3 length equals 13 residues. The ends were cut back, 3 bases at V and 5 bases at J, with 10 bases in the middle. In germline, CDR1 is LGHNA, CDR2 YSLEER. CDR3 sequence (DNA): TGCGCCAGCAGCCAGGCCGGGGGTGAGACCCAGTACTTC. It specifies CASSQAGGETQYF.

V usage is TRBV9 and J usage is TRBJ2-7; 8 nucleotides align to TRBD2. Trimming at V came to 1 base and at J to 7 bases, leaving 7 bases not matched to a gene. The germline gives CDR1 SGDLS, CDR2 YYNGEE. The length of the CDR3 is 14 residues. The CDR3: CASSVSGGMQEQYF. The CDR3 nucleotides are TGTGCCAGCAGCGTAAGCGGGGGAATGCAGGAGCAGTACTTC.

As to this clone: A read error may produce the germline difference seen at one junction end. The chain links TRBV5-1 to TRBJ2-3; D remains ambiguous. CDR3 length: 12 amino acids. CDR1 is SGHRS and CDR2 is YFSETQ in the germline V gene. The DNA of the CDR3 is TGCGCCAGCAGGTTGGACCCAGATACGCAGTATTTT. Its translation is CASRLDPDTQYF.

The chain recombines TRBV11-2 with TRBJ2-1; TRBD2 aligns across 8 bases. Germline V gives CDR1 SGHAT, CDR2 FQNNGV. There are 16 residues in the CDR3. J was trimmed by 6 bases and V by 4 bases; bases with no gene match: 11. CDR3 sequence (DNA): TGTGCCAGCAGCTCCTTTGGTGCGGGGGGACCCAATGAGCAGTTCTTC. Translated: CASSSFGAGGPNEQFF.

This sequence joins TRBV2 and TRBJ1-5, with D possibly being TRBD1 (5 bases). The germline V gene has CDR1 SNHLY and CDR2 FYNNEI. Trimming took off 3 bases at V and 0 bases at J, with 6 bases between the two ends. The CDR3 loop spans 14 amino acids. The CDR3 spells CASSEGGSNQPQHF. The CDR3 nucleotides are TGTGCCAGCAGTGAGGGGGGTAGCAATCAGCCCCAGCATTTT.

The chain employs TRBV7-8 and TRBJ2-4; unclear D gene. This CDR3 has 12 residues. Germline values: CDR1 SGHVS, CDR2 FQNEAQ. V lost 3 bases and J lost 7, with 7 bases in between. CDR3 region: CASSLVNNIQYF. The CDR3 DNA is TGTGCCAGCAGCTTGGTGAATAACATTCAGTACTTC.

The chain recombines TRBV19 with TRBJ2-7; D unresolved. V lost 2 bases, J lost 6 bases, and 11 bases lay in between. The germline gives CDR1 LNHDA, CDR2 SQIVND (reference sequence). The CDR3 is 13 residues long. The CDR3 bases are TGTGCCAGTAGTATAATTCGGTTCGGCGAGCAGTACTTC. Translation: CASSIIRFGEQYF.

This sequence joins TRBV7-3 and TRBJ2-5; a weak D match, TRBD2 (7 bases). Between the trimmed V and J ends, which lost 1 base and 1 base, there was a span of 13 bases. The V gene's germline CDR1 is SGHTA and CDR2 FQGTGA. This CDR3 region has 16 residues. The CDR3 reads CASSLMAGAIQETQYF. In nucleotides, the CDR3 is TGTGCCAGCAGCTTAATGGCGGGGGCGATCCAAGAGACCCAGTACTTC.

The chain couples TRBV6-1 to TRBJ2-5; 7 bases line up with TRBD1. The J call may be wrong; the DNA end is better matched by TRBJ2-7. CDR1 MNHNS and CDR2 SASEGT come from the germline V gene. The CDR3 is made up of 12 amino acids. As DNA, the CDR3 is TGTGCCAGCAGGGGACAGTCCTACGAGCAGTACTTC. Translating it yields CASRGQSYEQYF.

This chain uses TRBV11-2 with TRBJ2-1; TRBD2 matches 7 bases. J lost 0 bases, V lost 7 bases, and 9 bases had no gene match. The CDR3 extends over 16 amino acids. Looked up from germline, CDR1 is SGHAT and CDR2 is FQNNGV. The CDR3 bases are TGTGCCAGCACCCACTCGGGAGGCGGCTCCTACAATGAGCAGTTCTTC. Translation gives CASTHSGGGSYNEQFF.

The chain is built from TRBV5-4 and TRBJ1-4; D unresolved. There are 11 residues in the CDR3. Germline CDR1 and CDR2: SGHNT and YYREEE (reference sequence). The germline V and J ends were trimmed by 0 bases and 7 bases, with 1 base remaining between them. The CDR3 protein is CASSLGEKLFF. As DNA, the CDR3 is TGTGCCAGCAGCTTGGGTGAAAAACTGTTTTTT.

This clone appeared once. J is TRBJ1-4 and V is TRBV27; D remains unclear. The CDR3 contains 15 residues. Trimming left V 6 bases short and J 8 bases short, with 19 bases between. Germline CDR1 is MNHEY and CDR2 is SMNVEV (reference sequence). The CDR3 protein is CASSLLRGTEEKLFF. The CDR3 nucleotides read TGTGCCAGCAGCCTTCTCCGGGGAACTGAAGAAAAACTGTTTTTT.

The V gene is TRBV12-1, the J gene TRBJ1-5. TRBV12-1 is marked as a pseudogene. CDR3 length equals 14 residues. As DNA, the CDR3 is TGTGCCAGCAGCTCCACACGGATGGACGTGGCCCAGCATTTT. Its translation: CASSSTRMDVAQHF.

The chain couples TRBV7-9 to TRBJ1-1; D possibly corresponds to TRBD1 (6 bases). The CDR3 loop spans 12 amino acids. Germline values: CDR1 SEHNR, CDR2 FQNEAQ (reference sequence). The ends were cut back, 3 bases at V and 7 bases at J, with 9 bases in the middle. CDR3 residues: CASSLDSSEAFF. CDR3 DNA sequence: TGTGCCAGCAGCTTGGACAGCAGTGAAGCTTTCTTT.

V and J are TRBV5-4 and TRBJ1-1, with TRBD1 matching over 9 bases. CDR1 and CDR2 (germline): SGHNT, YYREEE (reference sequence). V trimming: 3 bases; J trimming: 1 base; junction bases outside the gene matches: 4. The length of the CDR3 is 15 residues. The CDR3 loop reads CASSSRTGANTEAFF. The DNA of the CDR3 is TGTGCCAGCAGCTCGAGGACAGGGGCGAACACTGAAGCTTTCTTT.

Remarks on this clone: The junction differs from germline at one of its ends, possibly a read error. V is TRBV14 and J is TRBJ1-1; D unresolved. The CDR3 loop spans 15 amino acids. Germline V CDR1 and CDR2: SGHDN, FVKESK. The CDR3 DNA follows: TGTGCCAGCAGCATCGGGCTCAGAATGAACGCTGAAGCTTTCTTT. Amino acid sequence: CASSIGLRMNAEAFF.

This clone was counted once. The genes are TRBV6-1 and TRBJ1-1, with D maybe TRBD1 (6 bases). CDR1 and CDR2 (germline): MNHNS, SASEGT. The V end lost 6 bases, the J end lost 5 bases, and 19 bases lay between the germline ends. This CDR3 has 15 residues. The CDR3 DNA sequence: TGTGCCAGCAGGGGACAAGGGGGGGCGATTACTGAAGCTTTCTTT. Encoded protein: CASRGQGGAITEAFF.